The rows below give T cell receptor beta chains drawn from one sample of a study of shared clonotypes between healthy human individuals. Sequenced by immunoSEQ multiplex PCR; TCRdb stores in-frame clones only, minus some. This sample has about 2.1 million clones, with over 85% found just once. The sample consisted of naive CD8+ T cells from PBMCs. The receptors here all came from a man aged 18 to 35 in good health. Some clones in this sample may be carry-over from other donors' samples. The CDR3 runs from the conserved cysteine through the conserved F or W. Fields, in order: V gene, clone size, D gene, J gene, CDR3 protein, CDR3 DNA. The D gene is left open where the match is weak. A clone size is listed for some rows: how often the clone was seen (once, few, many), or a class if it is expanded.

TRBV9	.	.	TRBJ1-1	CASSVAGAGDEAFF	TGTGCCAGCAGCGTAGCGGGGGCGGGAGATGAAGCTTTCTTT
TRBV29-1	.	TRBD2	TRBJ2-7	CSARGGLSYEQYF	TGCAGCGCCCGGGGGGGACTCTCATACGAGCAGTACTTC
TRBV7-9	.	.	TRBJ2-1	CASKPPGLSEQFF	TGTGCCAGTAAGCCCCCAGGACTGAGTGAGCAGTTCTTC
TRBV28	.	TRBD1	TRBJ1-4	CASTPFRGEKLFF	TGTGCCAGCACCCCCTTCAGGGGGGAAAAACTGTTTTTT
TRBV2	.	.	TRBJ2-2	CASSEAGRTGELFF	TGTGCCAGCAGTGAAGCGGGACGCACCGGGGAGCTGTTTTTT
TRBV28	.	TRBD2	TRBJ2-7	CASSSNSGLAGPYEQYF	TGTGCCAGCAGTTCAAATTCGGGACTAGCGGGACCGTACGAGCAGTACTTC
TRBV5-1	.	.	TRBJ1-1	CASSFGGVTEAFF	TGCGCCAGCAGCTTCGGGGGCGTCACTGAAGCTTTCTTT
TRBV11-2	.	.	TRBJ1-1	CASSLRSSGTEAFF	TGTGCCAGCAGCCTCAGGAGTAGTGGGACTGAAGCTTTCTTT
TRBV5-1	.	.	TRBJ2-2	CASRFSIRFDYTGELFF	TGCGCCAGCAGGTTCTCAATCCGGTTTGATTACACCGGGGAGCTGTTTTTT
TRBV27	.	.	TRBJ2-1	CASSLGVYNEQFF	TGTGCCAGCAGTTTGGGGGTCTACAATGAGCAGTTCTTC
TRBV7-8	.	TRBD2	TRBJ2-2	CASSLDPSGTKHTGELFF	TGTGCCAGCAGCTTAGACCCTAGCGGGACCAAACACACCGGGGAGCTGTTTTTT
TRBV28	.	.	TRBJ2-7	CASSTRRDYEQYF	TGTGCCAGCAGTACCCGACGGGACTACGAGCAGTACTTC
TRBV7-9	.	.	TRBJ2-7	CASSPLGEGVFSYEQYF	TGTGCCAGCAGCCCACTGGGTGAGGGGGTGTTCTCCTACGAGCAGTACTTC
TRBV15	once	.	TRBJ2-5	CATSSGLRGPQETQYF	TGTGCCACCAGCAGCGGTTTGAGGGGCCCACAAGAGACCCAGTACTTC
TRBV2	few	TRBD2	TRBJ2-7	CASSERSSGATYEQYF	TGTGCCAGCAGTGAAAGGTCTAGCGGGGCCACCTACGAGCAGTACTTC
TRBV7-4	.	.	TRBJ2-2	CASSDTGELFF	TGTGCCAGCAGCGACACCGGGGAGCTGTTTTTT
TRBV19	once	TRBD2	TRBJ2-1	CASTLAGETYNEQFF	TGTGCCAGTACCCTAGCGGGAGAGACCTACAATGAGCAGTTCTTC
TRBV7-8	.	.	TRBJ2-7	CASSPKETYEQYF	TGTGCCAGCAGCCCGAAGGAGACCTACGAGCAGTACTTC
TRBV2	.	.	TRBJ2-4	CASSEWGGLAKNIQYF	TGTGCCAGCAGTGAGTGGGGCGGACTAGCCAAAAACATTCAGTACTTC
TRBV29-1	.	.	TRBJ2-7	CSVRWVASYEQYF	TGCAGCGTGCGATGGGTAGCCTCCTACGAGCAGTACTTC
TRBV27	.	.	TRBJ1-3	CASRPRDSGNTIYF	TGTGCCAGCAGACCCAGGGACTCTGGAAACACCATATATTTT
TRBV11-3	.	.	TRBJ1-1	CASSPRGDTEAFF	TGTGCCAGCAGCCCCCGGGGGGACACTGAAGCTTTCTTT
TRBV29-1	.	.	TRBJ2-7	CSVRSGYEQYF	TGCAGCGTTCGGTCCGGTTACGAGCAGTACTTC
TRBV4-3	.	TRBD2	TRBJ2-1	CASSLSGTSGAPSYNEQFF	TGCGCCAGCAGCCTATCCGGGACTAGCGGGGCCCCCTCCTACAATGAGCAGTTCTTC
TRBV28	.	.	TRBJ2-5	CASSQAGTAETQYF	TGTGCCAGCAGTCAAGCCGGGACGGCGGAGACCCAGTACTTC
TRBV14	.	TRBD1	TRBJ2-1	CASSPDRIYNEQFF	TGTGCCAGCAGCCCGGACAGGATCTACAATGAGCAGTTCTTC
TRBV9	.	.	TRBJ2-1	CASSGTVSVGLAEAYNEQFF	TGTGCCAGCAGCGGAACGGTTTCGGTAGGATTAGCGGAAGCCTACAATGAGCAGTTCTTC
TRBV4-3	.	TRBD2	TRBJ2-7	CASSQDRGEATYEQYF	TGCGCCAGCAGCCAAGATCGGGGGGAGGCGACCTACGAGCAGTACTTC
TRBV29-1	few	TRBD1	TRBJ1-1	CSAAGGQMNTEAFF	TGCAGCGCCGCAGGGGGCCAAATGAACACTGAAGCTTTCTTT
TRBV7-8	.	TRBD1	TRBJ2-1	CASSHRTGGYEQFF	TGTGCCAGCAGCCACCGGACAGGGGGATATGAGCAGTTCTTC
TRBV6-5	.	.	TRBJ2-5	CASSYSKYQETQYF	TGTGCCAGCAGTTACTCCAAGTACCAAGAGACCCAGTACTTC
TRBV14	.	.	TRBJ2-2	CASSQVGGRTGELFF	TGTGCCAGCAGCCAAGTTGGGGGTAGAACCGGGGAGCTGTTTTTT
TRBV19	.	TRBD2	TRBJ2-1	CASSPWTSGSGEQFF	TGTGCCAGTAGTCCCTGGACTAGCGGGAGTGGTGAGCAGTTCTTC
TRBV27	.	TRBD2	TRBJ2-7	CASRTKTVGSGRSFYEQYF	TGTGCCAGCAGGACAAAGACAGTTGGTAGCGGGAGGTCCTTTTACGAGCAGTACTTC
TRBV7-3	.	.	TRBJ1-2	CASSLEPGANYGYTF	TGTGCCAGCAGCTTAGAACCCGGGGCCAACTATGGCTACACCTTC
TRBV6-1	.	.	TRBJ2-2	CASRRTINTGELFF	TGTGCCAGCAGGAGGACCATAAACACCGGGGAGCTGTTTTTT
TRBV4-1	.	.	TRBJ2-1	CASSQSRRTDPYNEQFF	TGCGCCAGCAGCCAATCTAGAAGGACGGACCCCTACAATGAGCAGTTCTTC
TRBV7-9	.	.	TRBJ2-3	CASSLYGSPRTDTQYF	TGTGCCAGCAGCTTATATGGGTCCCCGAGGACAGATACGCAGTATTTT
TRBV11-2	.	.	TRBJ2-3	CASSPDPRTDSTDTQYF	TGTGCCAGCAGCCCCGACCCCCGGACAGATAGCACAGATACGCAGTATTTT
TRBV4-2	.	TRBD2	TRBJ2-3	CASSQGTSGSTDTQYF	TGTGCCAGCAGCCAAGGGACTAGCGGGAGCACAGATACGCAGTATTTT
TRBV10-1	.	.	TRBJ2-1	CASSESVWDEQFF	TGCGCCAGCAGTGAGTCGGTGTGGGACGAGCAGTTCTTC
TRBV10-3	.	TRBD2	TRBJ2-7	CAISEPSGSLEQYF	TGTGCCATCAGTGAGCCTAGCGGGAGTCTCGAGCAGTACTTC
TRBV7-9	.	.	TRBJ1-4	CASSSRDETRKLFF	TGTGCCAGCAGCTCCCGGGACGAAACAAGAAAACTGTTTTTT
TRBV10-3	.	.	TRBJ1-1	CAISAPQGSTEAFF	TGTGCCATCAGTGCCCCCCAGGGGAGCACTGAAGCTTTCTTT
TRBV19	.	.	TRBJ2-2	CASSIRGFGGAGELFF	TGTGCCAGTAGTATTAGGGGGTTCGGCGGGGCCGGGGAGCTGTTTTTT
TRBV9	.	.	TRBJ2-2	CASSVGQSRNTGELFF	TGTGCCAGCAGCGTAGGACAGTCTAGGAACACCGGGGAGCTGTTTTTT
TRBV19	once	TRBD1	TRBJ2-7	CASRSRDSHYEQYF	TGTGCCAGTAGATCCCGGGACAGCCACTACGAGCAGTACTTC
TRBV5-1	.	.	TRBJ2-3	CASSLERRADTQYF	TGCGCCAGCAGCTTGGAAAGGCGGGCAGATACGCAGTATTTT
TRBV4-2	.	TRBD2	TRBJ2-1	CASSQESRLAGYNEQFF	TGTGCCAGCAGCCAAGAGAGTCGACTAGCAGGTTACAATGAGCAGTTCTTC
TRBV27	.	.	TRBJ2-7	CASGDNSYEQYF	TGTGCCAGCGGGGACAACTCCTACGAGCAGTACTTC
TRBV13	.	TRBD1	TRBJ2-7	CASSLDVIRGREQYF	TGTGCCAGCAGCTTAGACGTTATCAGGGGGCGCGAGCAGTACTTC
TRBV4-3	.	.	TRBJ2-1	CASSQDLRDEQFF	TGCGCCAGCAGCCAAGACCTCCGGGATGAGCAGTTCTTC
TRBV19	.	TRBD1	TRBJ1-1	CASSPRTGRNTEAFF	TGTGCCAGTAGTCCTAGGACAGGGAGGAACACTGAAGCTTTCTTT
TRBV7-8	.	TRBD1	TRBJ2-5	CASRQTGQLQETQYF	TGTGCCAGCAGACAAACGGGACAGCTTCAAGAGACCCAGTACTTC